A selection of T cell receptor beta chains follows, all from one sample in a study of T-cell reconstitution after alpha-beta-depleted transplantation in children. One entry per CDR3 protein, called by TCRdb with MiXCR from the PCR reads. The table lists a few hundred thousand distinct CDR3 sequences, around two fifths of them singletons. The material sequenced was PBMCs, taken before TCRalphabeta/CD19-depleted stem cell transplant. These receptors were obtained from a girl aged 2 to 9 with aplastic anemia, due to receive a stem cell transplant. Each CDR3 is given with its conserved first and last residue. Each record gives: V gene, D gene, J gene, clone size, CDR3 protein, CDR3 DNA. D genes are given only for firm matches. Expanded clones get a size class; other rows say once, few or many, or leave the size out.

V: TRBV7-2; D: .; J: TRBJ1-2; size: .; CDR3: CASSADTLGVYGYTF; DNA: TGTGCCAGCAGCGCAGACACCCTAGGTGTCTATGGCTACACCTTC
V: TRBV10-3; D: .; J: TRBJ2-2; size: .; CDR3: CAISESEAGELFF; DNA: TGTGCCATCAGTGAGTCAGAGGCCGGGGAGCTGTTTTTT
V: TRBV7-9; D: TRBD2; J: TRBJ2-2; size: .; CDR3: CASRPGGNTGELFF; DNA: TGTGCCTCTCGCCCGGGGGGGAACACCGGGGAGCTGTTTTTT
V: TRBV12-3/TRBV12-4; D: TRBD1; J: TRBJ2-5; size: .; CDR3: CASSFIGRGETQYF; DNA: TGTGCCAGCAGTTTCATCGGCAGGGGGGAGACCCAGTACTTC
V: TRBV5-1; D: .; J: TRBJ1-2; size: few; CDR3: CASSLGQPYGYTF; DNA: TGCGCCAGCAGCTTGGGACAGCCCTATGGCTACACCTTC
V: TRBV7-8; D: .; J: TRBJ2-7; size: few; CDR3: CASSLTAAAPMEQYF; DNA: TGTGCCAGCAGCTTAACGGCCGCGGCCCCAATGGAGCAGTACTTC
V: TRBV7-2; D: TRBD2; J: TRBJ2-3; size: .; CDR3: CASSSGLAGATDTQYF; DNA: TGTGCCAGCAGCTCTGGACTAGCGGGAGCCACAGATACGCAGTATTTT
V: TRBV5-6; D: .; J: TRBJ2-3; size: few; CDR3: CASSLRLGSHQDTQYF; DNA: TGTGCCAGCAGCTTGAGGTTAGGGTCGCATCAGGATACGCAGTATTTT
V: TRBV12-3/TRBV12-4; D: TRBD1; J: TRBJ2-4; size: .; CDR3: CASTPGGQAVAKNIQYF; DNA: TGTGCCAGCACCCCTGGAGGACAGGCGGTAGCCAAAAACATTCAGTACTTC
V: TRBV28; D: .; J: TRBJ2-7; size: .; CDR3: CASRPAGYEQSF; DNA: TGTGCCAGCAGGCCGGCGGGTTACGAGCAGTCCTTC
V: TRBV7-8; D: TRBD1; J: TRBJ1-5; size: .; CDR3: CASSLAAGTGYQPQHF; DNA: TGTGCCAGCAGCTTAGCCGCCGGGACAGGGTATCAGCCCCAGCATTTT
V: TRBV7-2; D: .; J: TRBJ1-2; size: .; CDR3: CASSVGPIYGYTF; DNA: TGTGCCAGCAGCGTGGGACCGATATATGGCTACACCTTC
V: TRBV20-1; D: TRBD1; J: TRBJ2-6; size: .; CDR3: CSARDIWDRYSGANVLTF; DNA: TGCAGTGCTAGAGATATTTGGGACAGGTACTCTGGGGCCAACGTCCTGACTTTC
V: TRBV10-3; D: TRBD2; J: TRBJ2-5; size: once; CDR3: CATALAGGQETQYF; DNA: TGTGCCACCGCACTAGCGGGAGGGCAAGAGACCCAGTACTTC
V: TRBV6-1; D: TRBD2; J: TRBJ2-4; size: .; CDR3: CASTQRGLAGAKNIQYF; DNA: TGTGCCAGCACCCAACGTGGGCTAGCGGGGGCCAAGAACATTCAGTACTTC
V: TRBV7-8; D: TRBD2; J: TRBJ2-3; size: .; CDR3: CASSLEAGGRPTQYF; DNA: TGTGCCAGCAGCTTAGAAGCGGGGGGGCGACCGACGCAGTATTTT
V: TRBV27; D: .; J: TRBJ2-3; size: .; CDR3: CASSSELGGTDTQYF; DNA: TGTGCCAGCAGTTCCGAACTAGGGGGCACAGATACGCAGTATTTT
V: TRBV6-1; D: .; J: TRBJ1-4; size: .; CDR3: CASRGRGLGEKLFF; DNA: TGTGCCAGCCGGGGGCGGGGGTTGGGCGAAAAACTGTTTTTT
V: TRBV7-9; D: .; J: TRBJ2-7; size: .; CDR3: CASSSSNWADHSYEQYF; DNA: TGTGCCAGCAGCTCTTCGAACTGGGCGGACCACTCCTACGAGCAGTACTTC
V: TRBV4-1; D: .; J: TRBJ1-2; size: .; CDR3: CASSQVGGYGYTF; DNA: TGCGCCAGCAGCCAAGTGGGAGGCTATGGCTACACCTTC
V: TRBV27; D: TRBD2; J: TRBJ2-7; size: .; CDR3: CASSFRLAGLYEQYF; DNA: TGTGCCAGCAGTTTCCGACTAGCGGGGCTCTACGAGCAGTACTTC
V: TRBV20-1; D: .; J: TRBJ2-3; size: .; CDR3: CSAPRQAGLTDTQYF; DNA: TGCAGTGCACCCCGACAGGCCGGCCTCACAGATACGCAGTATTTT
V: TRBV30; D: TRBD1; J: TRBJ2-7; size: .; CDR3: CAWGYPGQAYEQYF; DNA: TGTGCCTGGGGCTACCCGGGACAGGCCTACGAGCAGTACTTC
V: TRBV9; D: .; J: TRBJ2-3; size: .; CDR3: CASSVSGSGADTQYF; DNA: TGTGCCAGCAGCGTATCAGGGAGTGGCGCAGATACGCAGTATTTT